A selection of T cell receptor beta chains follows, all from one sample in a study of blood T cell repertoires in COVID-19. Assay: immunoSEQ multiplex PCR; the TCRdb copy retains only in-frame clones and omits some. Of under 500,000 clones in the sample, 70% to 90% were seen once. What was sequenced was PBMCs or T cells enriched from blood (not recorded which). Source of these receptors: a woman aged 18-35 years with acute COVID-19. The CDR3 runs from the conserved cysteine through the conserved F or W. A D gene is named only where the DNA matches it firmly. Size tells how often a clone was seen (once, few, many) or the class of an expanded clone, and some rows leave it out.

few	TRBV10-2	16	TRBD1	TRBJ1-4	CASSDGTGTLHEKLFF	TGCGCCAGCAGTGACGGGACAGGGACTCTGCACGAAAAACTGTTTTTT
NA	TRBV30	13	NA	TRBJ1-5	CAWNPQGHQPQHF	TGTGCCTGGAACCCGCAGGGCCATCAGCCCCAGCATTTT
NA	TRBV10-2	14	NA	TRBJ2-1	CASSQSGSYNEQFF	TGCGCCAGCAGTCAGTCCGGGTCCTACAATGAGCAGTTCTTC
NA	TRBV7-9	13	NA	TRBJ2-7	CASSLGDSYEQYF	TGTGCCAGCAGCTTAGGAGATTCCTACGAGCAGTACTTC
NA	TRBV19	15	TRBD2	TRBJ2-3	CASSTTGLSTDTQYF	TGTGCCAGTAGTACTACGGGACTAAGCACAGATACGCAGTATTTT
NA	TRBV7-9	16	TRBD1	TRBJ2-7	CASSYLRQGLSYEQYF	TGTGCCAGCAGCTACTTGAGACAGGGGCTCTCCTACGAGCAGTACTTC
NA	TRBV7-9	14	TRBD1	TRBJ1-1	CASSFDRENTEAFF	TGTGCCAGCAGCTTTGACAGGGAGAACACTGAAGCTTTCTTT
NA	TRBV7-6	13	NA	TRBJ2-3	CASSLPRLDTQYF	TGTGCCAGCAGCTTACCCCGACTGGATACGCAGTATTTT
NA	TRBV5-6	12	NA	TRBJ2-1	CASKDIHNEQFF	TGTGCCAGCAAGGACATTCACAATGAGCAGTTCTTC
NA	TRBV4-2	15	TRBD2	TRBJ2-1	CASSKIAGAHNEQFF	TGTGCCAGCAGCAAGATAGCGGGAGCCCACAATGAGCAGTTCTTC
once	TRBV2	15	NA	TRBJ2-7	CASSESRAEDYEQYF	TGTGCCAGCAGTGAAAGCAGGGCAGAAGACTACGAGCAGTACTTC